This paragraph reports one T cell receptor beta chain. The data belong to a study of OX40 agonist ivuxolimab in advanced cancers. Study at large: Patients were treated with intravenous ivuxolimab, dosed at 0.01 to 10 mg/kg and infused every 2 weeks.

Produced via immunoSEQ multiplex PCR; TCRdb's table is partial and in-frame only. Of approximately 69,000 clones listed, around four fifths are singletons. The V end was cut by 4 bases, the J end by 8 bases, with 23 bases between. Per germline, CDR1 MNHNS and CDR2 SASEGT. The CDR3 loop spans 16 amino acids. Sample: CD4+ or CD8+ T cells sorted from blood, taken in a trial of the OX40 agonist ivuxolimab. The J gene is TRBJ1-2, the V gene TRBV6-1, with D possibly TRBD1 on 5 matching bases. The sequence was collected from an adult with an advanced solid tumor such as melanoma, head and neck, liver or kidney cancer. The CDR3 nucleotides read TGTGCCAGCAGTGGCAACCCTATGGGGAAGGGGCTGGGCTACACCTTC. Translated: CASSGNPMGKGLGYTF.